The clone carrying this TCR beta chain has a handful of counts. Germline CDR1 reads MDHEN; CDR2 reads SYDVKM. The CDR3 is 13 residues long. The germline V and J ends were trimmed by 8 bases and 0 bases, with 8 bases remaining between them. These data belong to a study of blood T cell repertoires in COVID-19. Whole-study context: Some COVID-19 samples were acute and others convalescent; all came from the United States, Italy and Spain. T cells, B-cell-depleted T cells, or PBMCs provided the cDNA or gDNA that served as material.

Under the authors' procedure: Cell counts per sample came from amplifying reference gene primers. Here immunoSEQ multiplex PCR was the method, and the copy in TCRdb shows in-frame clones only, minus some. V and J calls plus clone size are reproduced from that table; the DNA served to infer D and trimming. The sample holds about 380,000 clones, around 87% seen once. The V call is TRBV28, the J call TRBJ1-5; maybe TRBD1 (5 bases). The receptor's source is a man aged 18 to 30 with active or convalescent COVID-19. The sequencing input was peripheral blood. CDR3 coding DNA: TGTGCCAGCGTGACAGATAGCAATCAGCCCCAGCATTTT. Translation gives CASVTDSNQPQHF.